This section outlines one T cell receptor beta chain sequence together with its context. Its antigen is still unknown. The record originates from a study of beta chain features in type 1 diabetes. Reverse transcription of all isolated RNA meant that expressed TCRB transcripts were sequenced. Repertoires were generated with immunoSEQ multiplex PCR, while TCRdb's copy carries only in-frame clones and drops some. The sample has around 310,000 clones, 13% seen once. Study conclusions and caveats: Across all four CD4+ subsets, people with type 1 diabetes showed modestly shorter TCRB CDR3s.

Trimming removed 0 bases at V and 5 bases at J, with 9 bases between. The CDR3 runs to 14 residues. CDR1 is SGHTA, CDR2 FQGNSA, per germline. This receptor was obtained from a woman aged 18-35 years with type 1 diabetes. Specimen: naive CD4+ T cells from blood. The V gene is TRBV7-2, the J gene TRBJ2-3; maybe TRBD2 (6 bases). CDR3 in DNA: TGTGCCAGCAGCTTAGCATCCGGGGGAGATACGCAGTATTTT. Translation gives CASSLASGGDTQYF.